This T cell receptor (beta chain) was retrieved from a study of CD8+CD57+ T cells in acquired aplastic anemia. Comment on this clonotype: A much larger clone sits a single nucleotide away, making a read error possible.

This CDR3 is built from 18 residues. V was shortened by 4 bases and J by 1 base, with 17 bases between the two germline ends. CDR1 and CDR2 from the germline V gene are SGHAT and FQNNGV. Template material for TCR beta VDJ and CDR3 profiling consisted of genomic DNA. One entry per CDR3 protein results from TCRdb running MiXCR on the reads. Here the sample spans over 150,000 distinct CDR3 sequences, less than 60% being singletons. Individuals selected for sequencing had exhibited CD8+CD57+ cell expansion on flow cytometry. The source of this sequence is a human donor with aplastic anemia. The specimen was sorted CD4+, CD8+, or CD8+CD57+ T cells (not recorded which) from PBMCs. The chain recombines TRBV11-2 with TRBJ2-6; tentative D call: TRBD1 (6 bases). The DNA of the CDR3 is TGTGCCAGCAGCTCGGCAGGGGTGTCCCCTTCTGGGGCCAACGTCCTGACTTTC. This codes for CASSSAGVSPSGANVLTF.